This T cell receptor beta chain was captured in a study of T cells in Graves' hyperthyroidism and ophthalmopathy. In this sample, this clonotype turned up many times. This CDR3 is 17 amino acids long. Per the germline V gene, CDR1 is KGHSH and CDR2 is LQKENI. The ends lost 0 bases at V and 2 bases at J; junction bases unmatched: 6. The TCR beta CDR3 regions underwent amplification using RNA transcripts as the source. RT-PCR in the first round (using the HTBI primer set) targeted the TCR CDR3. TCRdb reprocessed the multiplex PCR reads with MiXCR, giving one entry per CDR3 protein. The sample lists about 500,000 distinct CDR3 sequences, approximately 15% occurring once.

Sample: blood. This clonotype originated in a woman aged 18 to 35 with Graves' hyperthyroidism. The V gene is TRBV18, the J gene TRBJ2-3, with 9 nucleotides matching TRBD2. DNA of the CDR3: TGTGCCAGCTCACCACCGGCGGGAGGGCCTGACACAGATACGCAGTATTTT. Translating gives CASSPPAGGPDTDTQYF.